One and the same sample provided the 18 T cell receptor beta chains below, sequenced in a study of CD8+ T cells in alopecia areata. Extracted RNA was reverse transcribed into cDNA, the sequencing template. The method was immunoSEQ multiplex PCR; TCRdb's version includes in-frame clones alone and lacks a portion of them. The table shows hundreds of thousands of clones, with roughly 63% occurring only once. Described treatment: oral pan-JAK inhibitor, 5-10 mg twice daily. The material sequenced was CD4+ T cells sorted from blood, taken around week 53, from a patient treated with tofacitinib. These receptors were obtained from a human donor with alopecia areata.

The chain uses TRBV30 and TRBJ2-3, with D unresolved. The ends were cut back, 7 bases at V and 0 bases at J, with 11 bases in the middle. CDR1 is GTSNPN and CDR2 is SVGIG in the germline V gene (reference sequence). The CDR3 is made up of 13 amino acids. This CDR3 reads CALTKASTDTQYF. The CDR3 nucleotides are TGTGCCTTGACGAAGGCTAGCACAGATACGCAGTATTTT.

The chain's CDR3 is CASSVGAGTNEKLFF. In DNA, the CDR3 is TGTGCCAGCAGCGTAGGTGCGGGTACTAATGAAAAACTGTTTTTT. The chain combines TRBV9 with TRBJ1-4; D is uncertain. This CDR3 has 15 amino acids. V dropped 0 bases and J dropped 2 bases, with 8 bases sitting between them. Per the germline V gene, CDR1 is SGDLS and CDR2 is YYNGEE.

The chain joins TRBV4-1 to TRBJ2-3; a possible D gene is TRBD2 (5 bases). Trimming cost V 3 bases and J 2 bases, with 15 bases left between them. CDR3 length: 16 residues. Germline CDR1 reads MGHRA; CDR2 reads YSYEKL. The CDR3 region has the DNA TGCGCCAGCAGCCAGGTGGACTTGATATTCACAGATACGCAGTATTTT. Its translation is CASSQVDLIFTDTQYF.

This clone was detected a few times. V usage is TRBV2 and J usage is TRBJ2-3; 8 bases are a match to TRBD2. CDR1 SNHLY and CDR2 FYNNEI come from the germline V gene. V trimming: 4 bases; J trimming: 2 bases; junction bases outside the gene matches: 5. The CDR3 has 15 residues. The CDR3 is CASSGAGANTDTQYF. Here the CDR3 DNA reads TGTGCCAGCAGTGGAGCGGGGGCGAACACAGATACGCAGTATTTT.

J is TRBJ1-5 and V is TRBV25-1; TRBD1 is a possible D gene (6 bases). V shed 2 bases and J shed 6 bases, with 11 bases lying between them. This CDR3 region has 14 residues. The germline V gene encodes CDR1 MGHDK and CDR2 SYGVNS. The CDR3 DNA is TGTGCCAGCAGTGAAAACAGGGACGGTCAGCCCCAGCATTTT. The encoded protein is CASSENRDGQPQHF.

V gene TRBV11-2 combines with J gene TRBJ1-5, with 12 bases aligning to TRBD1. CDR3 length: 15 residues. Germline CDR1 is SGHAT and CDR2 is FQNNGV. Unmatched junction bases numbered 4, after V lost 5 bases and J lost 5 bases. The CDR3, as DNA: TGTGCCAGCAGCCCCGGGACAGGGGGCGATCAGCCCCAGCATTTT. As protein: CASSPGTGGDQPQHF.

This clone was picked up a small number of times. The chain couples TRBV27 to TRBJ2-7, with 8 bases identical to TRBD1. CDR1 MNHEY and CDR2 SMNVEV come from the germline V gene (reference sequence). J lost 0 bases, V lost 5 bases, and 9 bases had no gene match. This CDR3 has 16 amino acids. DNA for the CDR3: TGTGCCAGCAGTGCCGCGGGACAGGTCGACTCCTACGAGCAGTACTTC. Translating it yields CASSAAGQVDSYEQYF.

The rearrangement uses TRBV29-1 and TRBJ1-1; possibly TRBD1 for D (5 bases). Looked up from germline, CDR1 is SQVTM and CDR2 is ANQGSEA. This CDR3 comprises 13 residues. Trimming removed 7 bases from V and 1 base from J, with 13 bases in between. CDR3 protein: CSGYVGPNTEAFF. DNA for the CDR3: TGCAGCGGGTACGTGGGACCGAACACTGAAGCTTTCTTT.

In this sample, this clone turned up once. The gene calls are TRBV25-1 and TRBJ1-2, with D hard to call. CDR1 MGHDK and CDR2 SYGVNS come from the germline V gene. V lost 4 bases and J 5 bases, leaving 5 bases between the germline ends. The CDR3 has 11 residues. CDR3 amino acids: CASSALYGYTF. DNA for the CDR3: TGTGCCAGCAGTGCTCTATATGGCTACACCTTC.

This clone was seen a few times. Other DNA sequences in the same sample also yield this CDR3. This rearrangement joins TRBV15 to TRBJ2-7; D is unclear. V lost 1 base and J lost 3, with 1 base in between. Germline V CDR1 and CDR2: LNHNV, YYDKDF (reference sequence). The CDR3 consists of 11 residues. CDR3 in DNA: TGTGCCACCAGCAGAGGCTACGAGCAGTACTTC. Its translation: CATSRGYEQYF.

The V call is TRBV30, the J call TRBJ1-6, with D unresolved. Trimming left V 3 bases short and J 8 bases short, with 20 bases between. CDR3 size: 16 residues. CDR1 GTSNPN and CDR2 SVGIG come from the germline V gene (reference sequence). The CDR3 loop is CAWRDPGSVGDSPLHF. The CDR3 DNA reads as TGTGCCTGGAGAGACCCCGGGTCGGTAGGAGATTCACCCCTCCACTTT.

The genes are TRBV18 and TRBJ2-7; possibly TRBD1 for D (6 bases). From germline, CDR1 is KGHSH and CDR2 LQKENI. The length of the CDR3 is 15 residues. The V gene lost 3 bases and the J gene lost 6 bases, with 18 bases spanning the gap. The DNA for the CDR3 is TGTGCCAGCTCACCTTCGACAGGCCTAGGAGGCGAGCAGTACTTC. Translating it yields CASSPSTGLGGEQYF.

V is TRBV19 and J is TRBJ1-2; D gene unclear. Germline CDR1 LNHDA, CDR2 SQIVND (reference sequence). The CDR3 runs to 15 residues. V shed 5 bases and J shed 3 bases, with 16 bases lying between them. CDR3 DNA sequence: TGTGCCAGTAGTCTTTCCGGCCAGGCGCACTATGGCTACACCTTC. The encoded protein is CASSLSGQAHYGYTF.

This clone has a handful of counts. The chain combines TRBV6-6 with TRBJ2-6, with 8 bases lining up with TRBD1. Germline lookup yields CDR1 MNHNY and CDR2 SVGAGI (reference sequence). CDR3 length equals 16 residues. Trimming at V came to 6 bases and at J to 0 bases, leaving 4 bases not matched to a gene. CDR3 protein: CASRRTGRSGANVLTF. The DNA of the CDR3 is TGTGCCAGCAGAAGGACAGGGCGCTCTGGGGCCAACGTCCTGACTTTC.

The chain recombines TRBV29-1 with TRBJ2-5; D is perhaps TRBD2 (6 bases). CDR3 size: 14 residues. The V and J ends lost 4 bases and 7 bases respectively, with 19 bases between them. From germline, CDR1 is SQVTM and CDR2 ANQGSEA. This CDR3 reads CSVVALTQAGTQYF. DNA of the CDR3: TGCAGCGTTGTAGCACTAACCCAAGCGGGGACCCAGTACTTC.

The rearrangement links TRBV15 to TRBJ2-3; D gene unclear. This CDR3 region has 15 residues. V lost 5 bases and J lost 2, with 14 bases in between. The germline CDR1 and CDR2 sequences are LNHNV and YYDKDF (reference sequence). CDR3 amino acids: CATSGTAKYTDTQYF. In nucleotides, the CDR3 is TGTGCCACCAGCGGAACAGCGAAATACACAGATACGCAGTATTTT.

This clone was counted once. The V call is TRBV2, the J call TRBJ1-4; no clear D gene. The CDR3 length is 10 residues. Trimming cost V 8 bases and J 7 bases, with 5 bases left between them. Germline loops: CDR1 SNHLY, CDR2 FYNNEI. The CDR3 spells CASAGEKLFF. In DNA, the CDR3 is TGTGCCAGCGCGGGTGAAAAACTGTTTTTT.

The chain has TRBV29-1 and TRBJ2-7; D gene ambiguous. The germline V gene has CDR1 SQVTM and CDR2 ANQGSEA. V was clipped by 7 bases and J by 0 bases, with 10 bases between them. The CDR3 has 12 amino acids. The CDR3 reads CSGRVGSYEQYF. For the CDR3, the DNA is TGCAGCGGTCGGGTCGGCTCCTACGAGCAGTACTTC.